The 19 T cell receptor beta chains below all came from one sample that was sequenced in a study of blood T cells in healthy people across ages. For the second PCR, which ran for about 6 to 11 cycles, a sample-barcoded 5' primer and a J-beta primer mix were used. TCRdb redid the calling of the 5' RACE reads with MiXCR, one entry per CDR3 protein. The sample records some 800,000 distinct CDR3 sequences, under 55% being singletons. Material for sequencing was blood. The source of these receptors is a man in his fifties or sixties in good health.

V is TRBV7-2 and J is TRBJ2-3, with 11 bases matching TRBD2. CDR3 size: 15 residues. After removal of 5 bases from V and 7 bases from J, the junction contained 8 bases not matched to a gene. Per germline, CDR1 SGHTA and CDR2 FQGNSA. Here the CDR3 reads CASSKTGTSGNTQYF. The CDR3, as DNA: TGTGCCAGCAGCAAAACCGGGACTAGCGGAAATACGCAGTATTTT.

This CDR3 reads CASSLIATLGEQYF. The CDR3 region has the DNA TGTGCCAGCAGTTTAATAGCGACCCTGGGGGAGCAGTACTTC. J is TRBJ2-7 and V is TRBV28; a possible D gene is TRBD2 (5 bases). There are 14 residues in the CDR3. Between the trimmed V and J ends, which lost 2 bases and 7 bases, there was a span of 15 bases. Germline V gene data show CDR1 as MDHEN and CDR2 as SYDVKM. The full variable domain, with the rest looked up from reference TRBV28 and TRBJ2-7, is DVKVTQSSRYLVKRTGEKVFLECVQDMDHENMFWYRQDPGLGLRLIYFSYDVKMKEKGDIPEGYSVSREKKERFSLILESASTNQTSMYLCASSLIATLGEQYFGPGTRLTVT.

This clonotype was found once. J is TRBJ1-2 and V is TRBV7-9, with a possible D match to TRBD1 (6 bases). Germline CDR1 SEHNR, CDR2 FQNEAQ (reference sequence). There are 10 residues in the CDR3. The V end lost 5 bases, the J end lost 13 bases, and 11 bases lay between the germline ends. CDR3 nucleotide sequence: TGTGCCAGCAGCCGGACAGTTTCCACCTTC. Protein product: CASSRTVSTF. Based on the CDR3 plus reference TRBV7-9 and TRBJ1-2, the full variable domain is DTGVSQNPRHKITKRGQNVTFRCDPISEHNRLYWYRQTLGQGPEFLTYFQNEAQLEKSRLLSDRFSAERPKGSFSTLEIQRTEQGDSAMYLCASSRTVSTFGSGTRLTVV.

This clonotype was counted a few times. This chain uses TRBV27 with TRBJ2-7; the match to TRBD1 covers 8 bases. V lost 3 bases to trimming and J lost 1 base; unmatched junction nucleotides: 2. Germline V gene sequence: CDR1 MNHEY, CDR2 SMNVEV (reference sequence). This CDR3 region has 14 residues. The chain's CDR3 is CASSFGDRSYEQYF. In DNA form, the CDR3 reads TGTGCCAGCAGTTTTGGGGACAGGTCCTACGAGCAGTACTTC.

This clonotype was counted between two and nine times. The rearrangement joins TRBV29-1 to TRBJ1-2; D remains unclear. This CDR3 contains 17 residues. The V end was cut by 4 bases, the J end by 0 bases, with 21 bases between. The germline V gene has CDR1 SQVTM and CDR2 ANQGSEA. The CDR3 protein is CSVGVAHFRDTNYGYTF. CDR3 coding DNA: TGCAGCGTTGGCGTTGCCCACTTCCGCGATACTAACTATGGCTACACCTTC.

The gene calls are TRBV7-6 and TRBJ2-7, with D uncertain. The CDR3 has 14 residues. Germline V gene lookup returns CDR1 SGHVS and CDR2 FNYEAQ. V dropped 0 bases and J dropped 4 bases, with 10 bases sitting between them. CDR3 region: CASSLADGAYEQYF. CDR3 DNA sequence: TGTGCCAGCAGCTTAGCTGACGGAGCTTACGAGCAGTACTTC. Drawing the rest from reference TRBV7-6 and TRBJ2-7, the complete variable domain is GAGVSQSPRYKVTKRGQDVALRCDPISGHVSLYWYRQALGQGPEFLTYFNYEAQQDKSGLPNDRFSAERPEGSISTLTIQRTEQRDSAMYRCASSLADGAYEQYFGPGTRLTVT.

The CDR3 coding sequence is TGTGCCAGTCCAGGGGGCTCGAACACCGGGGAGCTGTTTTTT. Translating gives CASPGGSNTGELFF. The chain links TRBV12-3 or TRBV12-4 to TRBJ2-2; 8 bases map to TRBD1. CDR3 length equals 14 residues. Trimming cost V 9 bases and J 0 bases; bases outside gene matches: 3.

This clonotype was picked up a small number of times. The chain uses TRBV4-3 and TRBJ1-6; D is uncertain. The CDR3 has 14 residues. Germline V gives CDR1 LGHNA, CDR2 YSLEER. V was pared by 0 bases and J by 7 bases, with 7 bases between. CDR3 nucleotides: TGCGCCAGCAGCCAAGAATTGGGGAATTCACCCCTCCACTTT. This translates into CASSQELGNSPLHF.

The chain has TRBV29-1 and TRBJ1-1; 8 positions agree with TRBD1. J gave up 0 bases and V 6 bases, and 6 bases lay outside the gene matches. Germline CDR1 is SQVTM and CDR2 is ANQGSEA. The CDR3 spans 14 residues. The CDR3 sequence: CSVLRTGMNTEAFF. CDR3 DNA: TGCAGCGTCCTCCGGACAGGGATGAACACTGAAGCTTTCTTT.

A word on this clonotype: One end of the junction fails to match germline, which may point to a read error. The V gene is TRBV12-5, the J gene TRBJ2-3; D remains unclear. Germline assignment: CDR1 LGHNT and CDR2 FRNRAP. There are 15 residues in the CDR3. CDR3 in amino acids: CANGLATSISDTQYF. CDR3 nucleotide sequence: TGTGCTAATGGTTTGGCGACATCGATCTCAGATACGCAGTATTTT.

The chain carries TRBV7-2 and TRBJ2-5, with 7 bases fitting TRBD2. J lost 3 bases, V lost 4 bases, and 8 bases had no gene match. This CDR3 is built from 15 residues. Germline V lookup: CDR1 SGHTA, CDR2 FQGNSA. The CDR3 sequence: CASSSVRGEKETQYF. CDR3 bases: TGTGCCAGCAGCTCGGTTCGGGGGGAGAAAGAGACCCAGTACTTC.

V gene TRBV7-6 combines with J gene TRBJ2-1, with a weak D call TRBD1 (5 bases). Trimming removed 1 base at V and 10 bases at J, with 17 bases between. Germline V gene lookup returns CDR1 SGHVS and CDR2 FNYEAQ. The CDR3 contains 15 residues. The CDR3 coding sequence is TGTGCCAGCAGCTTAGGTCAGGGCTCGGTAGGGGAGCAGTTCTTC. It specifies CASSLGQGSVGEQFF.

As concerns this clonotype: A read error may account for a junction end that differs from germline. The CDR3 DNA follows: TGCAGTACTAGAGTTCGGGGAGCCAAAAACATTCAGTACTTC. Residues: CSTRVRGAKNIQYF. The genes are TRBV20-1 and TRBJ2-4; tentatively, D is TRBD2 (5 bases). The CDR3 is 14 residues long. The germline CDR1 and CDR2 sequences are DFQATT and SNEGSKA (reference sequence).

This clonotype was recorded a few times. V gene TRBV4-3 combines with J gene TRBJ2-1; a possible D gene is TRBD2 (6 bases). This CDR3 spans 16 amino acids. Germline lookup yields CDR1 LGHNA and CDR2 YSLEER. V lost 1 base to trimming and J lost 5 bases, with 15 bases between them. As DNA, the CDR3 is TGCGCCAGCAGCCAAGGTGGGGGGTTGCGAGACAATGAGCAGTTCTTC. Residues: CASSQGGGLRDNEQFF.

This clonotype was seen more than once but under ten times. V usage is TRBV20-1 and J usage is TRBJ2-7; D is perhaps TRBD1 or TRBD2 (5 bases each). Between the trimmed V and J ends, which lost 6 bases and 2 bases, there was a span of 17 bases. This CDR3 spans 14 amino acids. Germline CDR1 and CDR2: DFQATT and SNEGSKA (reference sequence). CDR3 sequence (DNA): TGCAGTGCCAGAACCGGGACGGTGACCTACGAGCAGTACTTC. Encoded protein: CSARTGTVTYEQYF.

This clonotype was found a few times. V usage is TRBV12-3 or TRBV12-4 and J usage is TRBJ2-3, with D tentatively TRBD1 or TRBD2 (5 bases each). The CDR3 has 15 amino acids. V dropped 4 bases and J dropped 0 bases, with 11 bases sitting between them. CDR3 loop: CASSYRGSSTDTQYF. CDR3 DNA sequence: TGTGCCAGCAGTTACCGGGGCAGTAGCACAGATACGCAGTATTTT.

This chain connects TRBV4-3 to TRBJ1-4; D is ambiguous. V was trimmed by 4 bases and J by 3 bases, leaving 21 bases between them. Germline loops: CDR1 LGHNA, CDR2 YSLEER. This CDR3 has 18 residues. For the CDR3, the DNA is TGCGCCAGCAGCCGGGCGGCCAACCTCATCGGGGCTAATGAAAAACTGTTTTTT. Protein sequence: CASSRAANLIGANEKLFF.

This chain links TRBV6-5 with TRBJ2-5, with D possibly TRBD1 on 6 matching bases. Trimming pared 5 bases from V and 5 bases from J, leaving 15 bases between. The CDR3 contains 14 residues. Per germline, CDR1 MNHEY and CDR2 SVGAGI. The CDR3, as DNA: TGTGCCAGCAGTACAGGGAGTGGCACGGAGACCCAGTACTTC. The encoded protein is CASSTGSGTETQYF.

This chain connects TRBV20-1 to TRBJ2-1; 8 bases are a match to TRBD1. Germline CDR1 DFQATT, CDR2 SNEGSKA (reference sequence). With 6 bases clipped from V and 4 bases from J, the junction kept 11 bases outside the gene matches. This CDR3 is 15 amino acids long. The CDR3 region is CSAWPGTGSYNEQFF. The CDR3 region has the DNA TGCAGTGCCTGGCCCGGGACAGGATCTTACAATGAGCAGTTCTTC.